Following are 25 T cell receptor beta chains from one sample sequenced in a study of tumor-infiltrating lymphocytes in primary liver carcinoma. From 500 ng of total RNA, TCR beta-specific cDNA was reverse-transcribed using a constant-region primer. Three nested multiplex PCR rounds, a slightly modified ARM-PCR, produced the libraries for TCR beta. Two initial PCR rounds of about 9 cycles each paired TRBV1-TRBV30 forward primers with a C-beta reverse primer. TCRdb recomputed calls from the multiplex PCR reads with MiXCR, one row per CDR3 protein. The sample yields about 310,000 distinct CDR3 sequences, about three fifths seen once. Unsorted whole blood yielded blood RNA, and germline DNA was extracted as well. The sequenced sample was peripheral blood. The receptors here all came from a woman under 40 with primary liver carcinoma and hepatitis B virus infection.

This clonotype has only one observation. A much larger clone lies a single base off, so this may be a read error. CDR3 sequence (DNA): TGTGCCAGCGCCCCCGTCGGACAGGGTCCTTTAACTGAAGCTTTCTTT. This codes for CASAPVGQGPLTEAFF. The chain links TRBV6-5 to TRBJ1-1, with TRBD1 matching over 8 bases. With 8 bases clipped from V and 5 bases from J, the junction kept 16 bases outside the gene matches. The germline V gene has CDR1 MNHEY and CDR2 SVGAGI. This CDR3 has 16 residues.

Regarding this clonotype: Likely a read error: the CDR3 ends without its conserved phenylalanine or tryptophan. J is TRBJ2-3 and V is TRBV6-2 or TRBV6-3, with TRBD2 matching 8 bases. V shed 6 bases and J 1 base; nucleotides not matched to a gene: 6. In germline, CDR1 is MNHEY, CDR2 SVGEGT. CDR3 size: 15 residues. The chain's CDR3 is CASRLSGRRTDTQYL. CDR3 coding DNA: TGTGCCAGCAGGCTGAGCGGGAGACGCACAGATACGCAGTATCTT.

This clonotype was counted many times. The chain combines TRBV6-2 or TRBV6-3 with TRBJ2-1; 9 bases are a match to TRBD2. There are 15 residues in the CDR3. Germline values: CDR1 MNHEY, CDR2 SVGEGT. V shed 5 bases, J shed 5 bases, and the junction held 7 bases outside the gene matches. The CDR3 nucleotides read TGTGCCAGCAGTAGGCGGCTAGCGGGAAACAATGAGCAGTTCTTC. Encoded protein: CASSRRLAGNNEQFF.

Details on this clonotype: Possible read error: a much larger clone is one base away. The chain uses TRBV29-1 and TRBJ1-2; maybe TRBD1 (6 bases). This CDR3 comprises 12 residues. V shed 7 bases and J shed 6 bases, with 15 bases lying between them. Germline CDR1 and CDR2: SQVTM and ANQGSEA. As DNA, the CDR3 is TGCAGCGCTGCGAACAGGGATCATGGCTACACCTTC. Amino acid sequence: CSAANRDHGYTF.

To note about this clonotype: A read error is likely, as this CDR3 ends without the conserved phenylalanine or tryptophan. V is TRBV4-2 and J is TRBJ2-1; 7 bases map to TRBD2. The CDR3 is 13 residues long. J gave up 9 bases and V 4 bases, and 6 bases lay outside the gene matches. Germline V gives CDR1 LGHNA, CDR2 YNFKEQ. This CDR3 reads CASSRLGGSEQFS. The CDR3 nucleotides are TGTGCCAGCAGCCGTCTGGGGGGGAGTGAGCAGTTCTCC.

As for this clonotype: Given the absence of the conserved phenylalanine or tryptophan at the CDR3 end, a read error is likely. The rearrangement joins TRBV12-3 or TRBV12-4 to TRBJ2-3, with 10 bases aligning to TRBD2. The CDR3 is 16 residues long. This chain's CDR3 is CASSGVAGGKTDTQYL. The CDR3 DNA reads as TGTGCCAGCAGTGGGGTAGCGGGAGGCAAGACAGATACACAGTATTTG.

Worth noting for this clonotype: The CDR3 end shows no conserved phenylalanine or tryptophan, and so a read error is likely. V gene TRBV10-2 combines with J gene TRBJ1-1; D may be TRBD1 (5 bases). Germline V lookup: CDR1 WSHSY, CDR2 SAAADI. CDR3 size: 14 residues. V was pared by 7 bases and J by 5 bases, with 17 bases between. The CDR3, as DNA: TGCGCCAGCACCTCACAGGTTACGAATACTGAAGCTTTCTCT. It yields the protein CASTSQVTNTEAFS.

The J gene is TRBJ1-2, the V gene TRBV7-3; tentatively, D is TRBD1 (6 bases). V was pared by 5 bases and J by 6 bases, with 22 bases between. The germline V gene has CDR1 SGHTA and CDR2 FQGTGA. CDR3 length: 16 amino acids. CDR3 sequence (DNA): TGTGCCAGCAGCCTGTCCGCCCTCTCAGGGGTTGATGGCTACACCTTC. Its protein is CASSLSALSGVDGYTF.

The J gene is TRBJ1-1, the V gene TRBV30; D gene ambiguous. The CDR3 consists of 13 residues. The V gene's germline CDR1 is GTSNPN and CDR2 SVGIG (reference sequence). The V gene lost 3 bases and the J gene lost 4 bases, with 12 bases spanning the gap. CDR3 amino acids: CAWRSTVSTEAFF. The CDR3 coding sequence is TGTGCCTGGAGAAGCACGGTGAGCACTGAAGCTTTCTTT.

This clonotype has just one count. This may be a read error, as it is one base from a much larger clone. DNA of the CDR3: TGTGCCAGCAGTTGGGGACAGGGGAGGGATGAGCAGTTCTTC. Translation gives CASSWGQGRDEQFF. J is TRBJ2-1 and V is TRBV12-3 or TRBV12-4; 10 nucleotides agree with TRBD1. The CDR3 runs to 14 residues. V shed 4 bases and J 8 bases; nucleotides not matched to a gene: 5.

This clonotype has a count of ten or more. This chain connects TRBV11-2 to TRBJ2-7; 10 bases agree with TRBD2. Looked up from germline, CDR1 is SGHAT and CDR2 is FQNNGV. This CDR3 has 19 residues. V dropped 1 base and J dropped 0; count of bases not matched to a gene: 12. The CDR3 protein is CASSLGWASGGKSSYEQYF. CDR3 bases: TGTGCCAGCAGCTTAGGTTGGGCTAGCGGGGGAAAGAGCTCCTACGAGCAGTACTTC. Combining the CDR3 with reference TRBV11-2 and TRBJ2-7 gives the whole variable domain EAGVAQSPRYKIIEKRQSVAFWCNPISGHATLYWYQQILGQGPKLLIQFQNNGVVDDSQLPKDRFSAERLKGVDSTLKIQPAKLEDSAVYLCASSLGWASGGKSSYEQYFGPGTRLTVT.

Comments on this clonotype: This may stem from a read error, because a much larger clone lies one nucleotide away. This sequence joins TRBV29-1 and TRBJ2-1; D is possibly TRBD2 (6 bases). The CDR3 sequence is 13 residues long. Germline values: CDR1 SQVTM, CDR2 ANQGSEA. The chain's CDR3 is CGVELASYNEQFF. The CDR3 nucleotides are TGCGGCGTTGAGCTAGCGTCGTACAATGAGCAGTTCTTC.

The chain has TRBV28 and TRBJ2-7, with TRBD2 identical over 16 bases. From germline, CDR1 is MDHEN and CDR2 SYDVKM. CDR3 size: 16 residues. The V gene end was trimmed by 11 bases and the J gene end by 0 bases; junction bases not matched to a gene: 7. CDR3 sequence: CAPQGLAGGPSYEQYF. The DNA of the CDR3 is TGTGCCCCCCAGGGACTAGCGGGAGGGCCCTCCTACGAGCAGTACTTC.

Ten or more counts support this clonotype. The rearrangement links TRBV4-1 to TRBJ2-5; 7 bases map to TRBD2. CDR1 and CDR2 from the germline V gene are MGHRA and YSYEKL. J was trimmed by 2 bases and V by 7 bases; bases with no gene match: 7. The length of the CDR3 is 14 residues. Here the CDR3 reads CASTRGLEQETQYF. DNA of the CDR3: TGCGCCAGCACGCGGGGGTTAGAGCAAGAGACCCAGTACTTC.

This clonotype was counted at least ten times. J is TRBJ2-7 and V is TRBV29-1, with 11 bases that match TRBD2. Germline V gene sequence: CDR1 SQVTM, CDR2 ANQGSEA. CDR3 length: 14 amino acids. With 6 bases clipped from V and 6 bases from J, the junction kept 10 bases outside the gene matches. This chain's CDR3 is CSVDTSGSGGEQYF. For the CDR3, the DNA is TGCAGCGTCGACACTAGCGGGAGTGGGGGCGAGCAGTACTTC.

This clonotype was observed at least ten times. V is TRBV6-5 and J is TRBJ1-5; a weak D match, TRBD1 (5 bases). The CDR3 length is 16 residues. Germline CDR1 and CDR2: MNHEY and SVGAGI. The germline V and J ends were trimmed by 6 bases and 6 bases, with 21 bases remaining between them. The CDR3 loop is CASSSRSVQGVQPQHF. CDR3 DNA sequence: TGTGCCAGCAGCTCCCGGAGTGTCCAGGGAGTTCAGCCCCAGCATTTT.

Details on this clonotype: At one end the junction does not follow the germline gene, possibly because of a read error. The CDR3 nucleotides are TGTGCCTGGGGCTCCGGGACAGGGCATCAGGCCCAGCATTTT. It translates to CAWGSGTGHQAQHF. This chain joins TRBV30 and TRBJ1-5; TRBD1 matches at 9 bases. Germline CDR1 GTSNPN, CDR2 SVGIG (reference sequence). The CDR3 is 14 residues long.

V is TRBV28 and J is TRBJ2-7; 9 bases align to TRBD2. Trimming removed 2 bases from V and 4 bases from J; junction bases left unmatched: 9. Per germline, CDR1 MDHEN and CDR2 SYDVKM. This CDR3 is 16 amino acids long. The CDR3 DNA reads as TGTGCCAGCAGTTTAACGCTTGCGGGAGGGCCTTACGAGCAGTACTTC. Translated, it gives CASSLTLAGGPYEQYF.

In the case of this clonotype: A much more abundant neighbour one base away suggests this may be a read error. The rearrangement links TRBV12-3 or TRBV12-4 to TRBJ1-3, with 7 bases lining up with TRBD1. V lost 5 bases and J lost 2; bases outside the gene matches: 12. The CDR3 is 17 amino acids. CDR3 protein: CASSPAGTAFPGNTIYF. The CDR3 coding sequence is TGTGCCAGCAGTCCTGCCGGGACAGCCTTCCCTGGAAACACCATATATTTT.

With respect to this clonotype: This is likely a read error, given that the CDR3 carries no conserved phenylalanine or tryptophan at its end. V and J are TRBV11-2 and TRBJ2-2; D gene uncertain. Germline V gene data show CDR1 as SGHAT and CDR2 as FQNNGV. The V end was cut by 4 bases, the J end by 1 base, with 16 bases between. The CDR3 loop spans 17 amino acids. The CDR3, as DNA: TGTGCCAGCAGCTACCTCTACGGACGGCAGAACACCGGGGAGCTGTTTCTT. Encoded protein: CASSYLYGRQNTGELFL.

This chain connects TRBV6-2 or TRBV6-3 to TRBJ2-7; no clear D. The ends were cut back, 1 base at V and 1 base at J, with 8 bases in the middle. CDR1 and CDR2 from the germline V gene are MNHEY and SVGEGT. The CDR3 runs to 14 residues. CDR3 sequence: CASSYFFLSYEQYF. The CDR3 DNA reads TGTGCCAGCAGTTACTTCTTCCTTTCCTACGAGCAGTACTTC.

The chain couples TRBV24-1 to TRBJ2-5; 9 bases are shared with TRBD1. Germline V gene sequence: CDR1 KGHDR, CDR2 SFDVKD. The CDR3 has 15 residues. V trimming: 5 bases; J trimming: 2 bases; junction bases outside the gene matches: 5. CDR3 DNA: TGTGCCACCAGTGCCCGAGGGACAGGGCAAGAGACCCAGTACTTC. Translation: CATSARGTGQETQYF.

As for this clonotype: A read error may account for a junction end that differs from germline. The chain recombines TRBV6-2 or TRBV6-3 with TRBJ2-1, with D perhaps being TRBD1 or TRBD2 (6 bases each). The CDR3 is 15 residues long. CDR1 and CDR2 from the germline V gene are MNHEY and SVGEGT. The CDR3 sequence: CASESGGPAYNEQFF. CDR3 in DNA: TGTGCCAGCGAAAGTGGGGGGCCAGCCTACAACGAGCAGTTCTTC.

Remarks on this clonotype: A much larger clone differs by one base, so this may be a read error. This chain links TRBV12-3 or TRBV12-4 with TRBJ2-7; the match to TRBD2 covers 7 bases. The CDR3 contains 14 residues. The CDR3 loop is CAGSFLRERSEQYF. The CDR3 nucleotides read TGTGCCGGCAGTTTTCTGCGGGAGCGAAGCGAGCAGTACTTC.

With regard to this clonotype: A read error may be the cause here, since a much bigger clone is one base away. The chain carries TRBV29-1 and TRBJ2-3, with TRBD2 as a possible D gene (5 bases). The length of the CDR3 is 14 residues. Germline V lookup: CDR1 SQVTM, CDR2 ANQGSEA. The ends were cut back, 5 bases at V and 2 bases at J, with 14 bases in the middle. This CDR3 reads CSVRADGTTDTQYF. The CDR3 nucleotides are TGCAGCGTTCGAGCGGACGGTACCACAGATACGCAGTATTTT.